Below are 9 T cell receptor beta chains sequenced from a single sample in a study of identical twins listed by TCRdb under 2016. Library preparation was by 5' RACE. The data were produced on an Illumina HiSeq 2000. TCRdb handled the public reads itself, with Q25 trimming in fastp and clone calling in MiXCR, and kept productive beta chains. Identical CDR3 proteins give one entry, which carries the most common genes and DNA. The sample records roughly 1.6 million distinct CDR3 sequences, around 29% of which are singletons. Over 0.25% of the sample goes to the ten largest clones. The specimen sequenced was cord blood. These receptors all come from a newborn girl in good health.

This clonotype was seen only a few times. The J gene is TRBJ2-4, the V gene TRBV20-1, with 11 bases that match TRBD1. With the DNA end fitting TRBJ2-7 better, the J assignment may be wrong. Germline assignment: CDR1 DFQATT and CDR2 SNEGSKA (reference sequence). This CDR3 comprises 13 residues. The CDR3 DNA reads TGCAGTGCACAGGACAGGGGGCTAGACGAGCAGTACTTC. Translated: CSAQDRGLDEQYF.

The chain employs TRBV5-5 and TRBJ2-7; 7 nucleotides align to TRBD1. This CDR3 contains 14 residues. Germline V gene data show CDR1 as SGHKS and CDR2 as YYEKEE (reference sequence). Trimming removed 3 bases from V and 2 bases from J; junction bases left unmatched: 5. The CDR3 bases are TGTGCCAGCAGCTCACCGACAGGGACCTACGAGCAGTACTTC. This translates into CASSSPTGTYEQYF.

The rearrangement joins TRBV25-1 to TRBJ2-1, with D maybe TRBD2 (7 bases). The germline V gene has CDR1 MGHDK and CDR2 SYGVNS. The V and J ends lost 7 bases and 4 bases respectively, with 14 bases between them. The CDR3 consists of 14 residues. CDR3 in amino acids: CASTSGGGYNEQFF. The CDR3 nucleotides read TGTGCCAGCACTAGCGGAGGGGGGTACAATGAGCAGTTCTTC.

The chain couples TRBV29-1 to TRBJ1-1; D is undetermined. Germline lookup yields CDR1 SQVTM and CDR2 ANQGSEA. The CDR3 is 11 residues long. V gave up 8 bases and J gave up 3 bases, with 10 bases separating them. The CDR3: CSSGGHTEAFF. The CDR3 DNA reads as TGCAGCTCTGGTGGGCACACTGAAGCTTTCTTT.

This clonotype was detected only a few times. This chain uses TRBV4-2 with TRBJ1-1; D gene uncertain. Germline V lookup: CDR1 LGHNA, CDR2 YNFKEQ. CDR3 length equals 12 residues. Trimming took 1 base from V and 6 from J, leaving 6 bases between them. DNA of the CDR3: TGTGCCAGCAGCCAAGGGACCCCTGAAGCTTTCTTT. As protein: CASSQGTPEAFF.

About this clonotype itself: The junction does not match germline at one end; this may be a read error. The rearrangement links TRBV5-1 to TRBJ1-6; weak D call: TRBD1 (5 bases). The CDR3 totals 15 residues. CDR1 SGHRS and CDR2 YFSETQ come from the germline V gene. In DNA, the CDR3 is TGCACCAGCAGCTTGGTAGGAGGGGATAATTCACCCCTCCACTTT. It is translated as CTSSLVGGDNSPLHF.

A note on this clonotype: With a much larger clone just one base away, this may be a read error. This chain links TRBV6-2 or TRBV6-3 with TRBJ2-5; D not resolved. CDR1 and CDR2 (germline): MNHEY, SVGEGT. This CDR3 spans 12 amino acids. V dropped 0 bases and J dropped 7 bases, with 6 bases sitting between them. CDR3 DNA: TGTGCCAGCAGTTACTCGAGGCGGACCCAGTACTTC. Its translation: CASSYSRRTQYF.

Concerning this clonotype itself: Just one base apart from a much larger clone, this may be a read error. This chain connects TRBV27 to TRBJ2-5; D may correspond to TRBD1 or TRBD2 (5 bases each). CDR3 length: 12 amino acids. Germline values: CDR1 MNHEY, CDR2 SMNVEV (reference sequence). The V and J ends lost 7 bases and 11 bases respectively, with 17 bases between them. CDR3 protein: CASTQDSYGQYF. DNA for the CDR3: TGTGCCAGCACACAGGACTCCTACGGGCAGTACTTC.

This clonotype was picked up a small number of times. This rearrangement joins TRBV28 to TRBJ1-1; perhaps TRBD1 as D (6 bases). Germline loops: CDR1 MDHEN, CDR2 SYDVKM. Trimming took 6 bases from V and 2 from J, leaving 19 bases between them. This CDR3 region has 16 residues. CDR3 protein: CASSSLAGALNTEAFF. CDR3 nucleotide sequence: TGTGCCAGCAGCTCCTTGGCGGGGGCCCTAAACACTGAAGCTTTCTTT.